This T cell receptor (beta chain) was sequenced during a study of Graves' ophthalmopathy and Graves' hyperthyroidism. Scientists amplified the TCR beta CDR3 regions from RNA transcripts. First-round RT-PCR with HTBI primers preceded a second-round multiplex PCR. TCRdb independently ran MiXCR on the multiplex PCR reads; one entry per CDR3 protein. The data show fewer than 600,000 distinct CDR3 sequences, 13% to 15% seen once. This clonotype occurred once. Per the germline V gene, CDR1 is MDHEN and CDR2 is SYDVKM. The CDR3 runs 13 residues. V was shortened by 11 bases and J by 2 bases, with 15 bases between the two germline ends.

The sequenced sample consisted of blood. The TCR sequence derives from a woman in her twenties or thirties with Graves' ophthalmopathy. This chain joins TRBV28 and TRBJ1-1, with D perhaps matching TRBD1 (6 bases). The CDR3 bases are TGTGCCTCCTTAGCGGGGGCAAACACTGAAGCTTTCTTT. This gives the protein CASLAGANTEAFF.